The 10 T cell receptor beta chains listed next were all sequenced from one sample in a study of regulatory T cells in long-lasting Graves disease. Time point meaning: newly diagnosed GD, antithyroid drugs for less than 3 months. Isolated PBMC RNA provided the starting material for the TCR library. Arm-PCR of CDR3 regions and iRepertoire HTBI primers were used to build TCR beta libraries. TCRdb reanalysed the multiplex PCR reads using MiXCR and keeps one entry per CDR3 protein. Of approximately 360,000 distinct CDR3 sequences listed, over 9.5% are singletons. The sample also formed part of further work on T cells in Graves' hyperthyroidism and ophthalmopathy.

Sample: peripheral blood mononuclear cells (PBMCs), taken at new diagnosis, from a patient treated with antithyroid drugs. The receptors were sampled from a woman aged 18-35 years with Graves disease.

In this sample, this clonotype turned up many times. CDR3 protein: CASSRGQALSDEAFF. The CDR3 nucleotides are TGTGCCAGCAGCCGCGGACAGGCGCTGTCAGATGAAGCTTTCTTT. The V call is TRBV7-9, the J call TRBJ1-1; 7 positions agree with TRBD1. The length of the CDR3 is 15 residues. Germline CDR1 reads SEHNR; CDR2 reads FQNEAQ (reference sequence). With 5 bases clipped from V and 7 bases from J, the junction kept 13 bases outside the gene matches.

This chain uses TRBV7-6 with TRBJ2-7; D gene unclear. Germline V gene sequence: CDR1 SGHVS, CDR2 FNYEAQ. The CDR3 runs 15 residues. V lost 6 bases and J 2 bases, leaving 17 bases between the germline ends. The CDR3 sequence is CASRSLGGNPYEQYF. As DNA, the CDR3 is TGTGCCAGCAGATCATTAGGCGGTAATCCCTACGAGCAGTACTTC.

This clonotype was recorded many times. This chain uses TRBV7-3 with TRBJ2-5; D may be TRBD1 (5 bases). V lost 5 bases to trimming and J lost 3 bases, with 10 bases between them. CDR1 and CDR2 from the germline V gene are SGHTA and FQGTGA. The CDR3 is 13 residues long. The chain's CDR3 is CASSIGHEETQYF. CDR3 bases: TGTGCCAGCAGCATAGGACACGAAGAGACCCAGTACTTC.

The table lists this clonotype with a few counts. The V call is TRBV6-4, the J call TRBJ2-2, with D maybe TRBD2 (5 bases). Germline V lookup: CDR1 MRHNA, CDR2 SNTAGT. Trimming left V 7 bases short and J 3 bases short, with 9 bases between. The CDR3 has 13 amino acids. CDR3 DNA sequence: TGTGCCAGCACCGACGGGGACACCGGGGAGCTGTTTTTT. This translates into CASTDGDTGELFF.

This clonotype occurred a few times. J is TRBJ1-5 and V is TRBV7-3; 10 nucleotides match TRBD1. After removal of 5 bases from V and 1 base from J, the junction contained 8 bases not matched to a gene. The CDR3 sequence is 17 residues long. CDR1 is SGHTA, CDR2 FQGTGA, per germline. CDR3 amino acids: CASSLKTGGKSNQPQHF. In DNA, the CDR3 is TGTGCCAGCAGCCTGAAGACAGGGGGCAAAAGCAATCAGCCCCAGCATTTT.

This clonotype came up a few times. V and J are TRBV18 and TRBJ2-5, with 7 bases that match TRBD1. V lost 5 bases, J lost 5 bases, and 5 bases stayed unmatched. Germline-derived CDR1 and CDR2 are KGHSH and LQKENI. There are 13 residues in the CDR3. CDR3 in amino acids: CASSTGQKETQYF. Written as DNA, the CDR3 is TGTGCCAGCTCAACGGGACAGAAGGAGACCCAGTACTTC. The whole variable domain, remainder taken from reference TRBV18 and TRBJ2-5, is NAGVMQNPRHLVRRRGQEARLRCSPMKGHSHVYWYRQLPEEGLKFMVYLQKENIIDESGMPKERFSAEFPKEGPSILRIQQVVRGDSAAYFCASSTGQKETQYFGPGTRLLVL.

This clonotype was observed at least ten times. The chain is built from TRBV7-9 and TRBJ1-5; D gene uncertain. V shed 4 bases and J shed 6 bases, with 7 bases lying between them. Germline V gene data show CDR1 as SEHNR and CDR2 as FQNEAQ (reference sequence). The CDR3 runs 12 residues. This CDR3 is CASSYLGQPQHF. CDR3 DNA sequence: TGTGCCAGCAGCTACTTGGGTCAGCCCCAGCATTTT.

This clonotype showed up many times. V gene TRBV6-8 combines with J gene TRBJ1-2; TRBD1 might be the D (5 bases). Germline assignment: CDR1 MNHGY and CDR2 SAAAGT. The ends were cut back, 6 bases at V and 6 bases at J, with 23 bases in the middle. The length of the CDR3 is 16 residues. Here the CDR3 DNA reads TGTGCCAGCAGCCTACTGGGCGGGGCGCAGGTCGATGGCTACACCTTC. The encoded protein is CASSLLGGAQVDGYTF.

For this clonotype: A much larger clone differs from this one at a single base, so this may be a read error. CDR3 bases: TGTGTCAGCAGTTATACCGGGAGTGACACCGGGGAGCTGTTTTTT. Its protein is CVSSYTGSDTGELFF. The chain links TRBV6-2 or TRBV6-3 to TRBJ2-2; tentative D call: TRBD2 (6 bases). CDR1 MNHEY and CDR2 SVGEGT come from the germline V gene. The CDR3 is 15 amino acids.

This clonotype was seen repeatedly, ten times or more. The CDR3 DNA follows: TGTGCCAGCAGTACCCGGACAGAAGAGACCCAGTACTTC. It encodes CASSTRTEETQYF. J is TRBJ2-5 and V is TRBV12-3 or TRBV12-4; D perhaps matches TRBD1 (6 bases). The germline V and J ends were trimmed by 5 bases and 3 bases, with 10 bases remaining between them. The CDR3 consists of 13 residues.